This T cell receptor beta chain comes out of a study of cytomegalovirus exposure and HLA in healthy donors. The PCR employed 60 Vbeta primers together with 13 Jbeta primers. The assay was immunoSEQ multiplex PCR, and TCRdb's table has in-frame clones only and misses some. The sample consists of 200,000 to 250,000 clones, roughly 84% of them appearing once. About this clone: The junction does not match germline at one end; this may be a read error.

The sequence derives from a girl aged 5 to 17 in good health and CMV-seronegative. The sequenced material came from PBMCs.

Written as DNA, the CDR3 is TGTGCCATCAGTGAGTCGGCGGGGGGAGACGGCAGGGCATTT. This sequence encodes CAISESAGGDGRAF. The rearrangement links TRBV10-3 to TRBJ1-5; possibly TRBD1 for D (5 bases). The CDR3 is made up of 14 amino acids. Germline CDR1 and CDR2: ENHRY and SYGVKD.